In this sample, the clone carrying this TCR beta chain turned up a few times. Its antigen is unidentified. The study excluded patients with other autoimmune diseases, uncontrolled infections, pregnancy or lactation. This record comes from a study of Graves' ophthalmopathy and Graves' hyperthyroidism. Study overall: Peripheral blood was collected at initial diagnosis, before any treatment.

The study's findings and limits: Progression of ophthalmopathy was predicted by the model with more than 70% sensitivity and approximately 72% specificity. The majority of expanded thyroid clonotypes above 0.001 frequency also occurred in blood.

Beta-chain TCR CDR3 regions were amplified from RNA transcripts. After a first-round RT-PCR with HTBI primers, a second-round multiplex PCR was run. MiXCR, run by TCRdb on the multiplex PCR reads, gives a single entry per CDR3 protein. Counted here are about 660,000 distinct CDR3 sequences, about two fifths occurring once; the ten biggest clones make up 3% to 4%. Sequenced: peripheral blood. The TCR comes from an adult man with Graves' ophthalmopathy.

CDR3 in amino acids: CASSSRQTTYEQYF. In DNA, the CDR3 is TGTGCCAGCAGCTCGCGACAAACAACCTACGAGCAGTACTTC. The chain employs TRBV5-8 and TRBJ2-7; D uncertain. The V end was cut by 3 bases, the J end by 2 bases, with 12 bases between. Germline CDR1 SGHTS, CDR2 YDEGEE. CDR3 length: 14 residues.